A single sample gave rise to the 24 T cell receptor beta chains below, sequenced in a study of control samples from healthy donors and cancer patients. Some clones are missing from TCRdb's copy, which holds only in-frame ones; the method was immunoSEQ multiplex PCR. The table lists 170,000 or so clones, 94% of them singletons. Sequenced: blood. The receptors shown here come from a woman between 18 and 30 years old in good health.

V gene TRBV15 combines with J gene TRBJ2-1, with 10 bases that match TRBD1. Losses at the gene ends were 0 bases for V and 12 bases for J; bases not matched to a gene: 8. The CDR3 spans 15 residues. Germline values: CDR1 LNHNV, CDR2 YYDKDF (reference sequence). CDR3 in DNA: TGTGCCACCAGCAGAGATCGGGGACAGGGGAAAGGGCAGTTCTTC. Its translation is CATSRDRGQGKGQFF.

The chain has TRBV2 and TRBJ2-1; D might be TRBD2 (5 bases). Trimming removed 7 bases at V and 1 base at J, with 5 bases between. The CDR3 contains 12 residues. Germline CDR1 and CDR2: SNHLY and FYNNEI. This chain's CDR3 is CASTGSYNEQFF. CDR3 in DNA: TGTGCCAGCACGGGGTCCTACAATGAGCAGTTCTTC.

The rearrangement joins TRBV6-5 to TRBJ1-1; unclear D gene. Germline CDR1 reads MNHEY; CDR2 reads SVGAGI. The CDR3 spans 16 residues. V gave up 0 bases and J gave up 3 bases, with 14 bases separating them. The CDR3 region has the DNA TGTGCCAGCAGTTACTCGACCAGGCCAAGGGACACTGAAGCTTTCTTT. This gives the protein CASSYSTRPRDTEAFF.

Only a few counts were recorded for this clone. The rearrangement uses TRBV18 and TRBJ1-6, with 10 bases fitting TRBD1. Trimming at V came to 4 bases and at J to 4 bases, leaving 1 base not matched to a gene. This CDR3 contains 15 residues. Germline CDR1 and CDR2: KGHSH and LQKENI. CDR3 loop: CASSLGQGYNSPLHF. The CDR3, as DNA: TGTGCCAGCTCACTGGGACAGGGGTATAATTCACCCCTCCACTTT.

The chain's CDR3 is CASSQVGANTEAFF. CDR3 in DNA: TGTGCCAGCAGCCAAGTGGGGGCGAACACTGAAGCTTTCTTT. The chain carries TRBV3-1 (or the pseudogene TRBV3-2) and TRBJ1-1; D perhaps matches TRBD1 (6 bases). The CDR3 is made up of 14 amino acids. Trimming removed 1 base from V and 1 base from J, with 7 bases in between. Per the germline V gene, CDR1 is LGHDT and CDR2 is YNNKEL (reference sequence).

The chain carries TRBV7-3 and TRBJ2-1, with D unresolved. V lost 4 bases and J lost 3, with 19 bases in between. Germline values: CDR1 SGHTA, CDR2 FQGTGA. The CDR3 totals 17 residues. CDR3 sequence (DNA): TGTGCCAGCAGCTCACACCTACTGACTCTAATCTACAATGAGCAGTTCTTC. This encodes CASSSHLLTLIYNEQFF.

CDR3 region: CASSQGGASNTEAFF. The DNA of the CDR3 is TGCGCCAGCAGCCAAGGGGGGGCGTCAAACACTGAAGCTTTCTTT. The chain couples TRBV4-3 to TRBJ1-1, with a weak D call TRBD1 (6 bases). CDR1 LGHNA and CDR2 YSLEER come from the germline V gene. The CDR3 loop spans 15 amino acids. Trimming cost V 1 base and J 2 bases, with 11 bases left between them.

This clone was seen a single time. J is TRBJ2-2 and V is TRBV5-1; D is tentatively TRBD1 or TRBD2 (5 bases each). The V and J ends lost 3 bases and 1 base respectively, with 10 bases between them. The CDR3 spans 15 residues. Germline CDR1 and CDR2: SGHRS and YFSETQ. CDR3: CASSSGRLNTGELFF. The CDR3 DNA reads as TGCGCCAGCAGCTCGGGACGGCTGAACACCGGGGAGCTGTTTTTT.

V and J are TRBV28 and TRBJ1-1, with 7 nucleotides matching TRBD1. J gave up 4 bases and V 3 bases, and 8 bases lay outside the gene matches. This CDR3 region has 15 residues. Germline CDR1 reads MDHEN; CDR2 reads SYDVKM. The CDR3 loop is CASSLVLTGFTEAFF. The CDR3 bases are TGTGCCAGCAGTTTGGTCCTGACAGGGTTCACTGAAGCTTTCTTT.

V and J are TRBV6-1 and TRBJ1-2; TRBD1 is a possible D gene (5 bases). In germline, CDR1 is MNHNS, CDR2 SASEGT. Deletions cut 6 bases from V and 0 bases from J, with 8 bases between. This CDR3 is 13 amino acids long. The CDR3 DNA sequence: TGTGCCAGCAGCCAGGGAACTAACTATGGCTACACCTTC. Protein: CASSQGTNYGYTF.

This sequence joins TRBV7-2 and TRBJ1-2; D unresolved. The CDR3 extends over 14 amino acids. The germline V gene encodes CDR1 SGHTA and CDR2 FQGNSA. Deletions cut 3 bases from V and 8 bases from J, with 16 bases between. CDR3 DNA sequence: TGTGCCAGCAGCTTTGGGCAAGGTTTGGTGGGCTACACCTTC. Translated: CASSFGQGLVGYTF.

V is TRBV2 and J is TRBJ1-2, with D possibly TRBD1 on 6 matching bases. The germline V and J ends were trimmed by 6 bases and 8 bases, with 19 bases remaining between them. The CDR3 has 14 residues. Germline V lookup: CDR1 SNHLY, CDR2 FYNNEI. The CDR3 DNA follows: TGTGCCAGCAGGGGGGACACCCTCGAAAGGGGCTACACCTTC. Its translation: CASRGDTLERGYTF.

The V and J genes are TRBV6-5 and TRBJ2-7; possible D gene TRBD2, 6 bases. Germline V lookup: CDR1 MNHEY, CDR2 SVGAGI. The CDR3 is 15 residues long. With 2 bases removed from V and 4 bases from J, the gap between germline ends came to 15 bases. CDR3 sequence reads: CASSYRGGPLYEQYF. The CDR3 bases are TGTGCCAGCAGTTACCGGGGAGGACCCCTTTACGAGCAGTACTTC.

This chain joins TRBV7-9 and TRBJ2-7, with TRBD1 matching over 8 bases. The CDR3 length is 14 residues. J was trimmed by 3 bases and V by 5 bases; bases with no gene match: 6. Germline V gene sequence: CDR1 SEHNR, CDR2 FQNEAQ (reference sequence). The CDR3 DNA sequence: TGTGCCAGCAGCCCCGGGACAGGCTTCTACGAGCAGTACTTC. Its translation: CASSPGTGFYEQYF.

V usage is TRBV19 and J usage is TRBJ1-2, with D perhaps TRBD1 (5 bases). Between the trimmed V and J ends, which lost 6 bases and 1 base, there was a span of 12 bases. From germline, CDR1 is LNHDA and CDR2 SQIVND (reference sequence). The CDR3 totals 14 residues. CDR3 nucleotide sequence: TGTGCCAGTAGCACAGGATGGAATAACTATGGCTACACCTTC. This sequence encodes CASSTGWNNYGYTF.

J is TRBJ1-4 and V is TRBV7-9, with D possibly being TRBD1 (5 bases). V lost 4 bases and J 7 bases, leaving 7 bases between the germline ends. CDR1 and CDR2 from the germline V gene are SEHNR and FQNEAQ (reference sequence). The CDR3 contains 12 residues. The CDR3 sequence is CASSWGGEKLFF. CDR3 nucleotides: TGTGCCAGCAGCTGGGGGGGTGAAAAACTGTTTTTT.

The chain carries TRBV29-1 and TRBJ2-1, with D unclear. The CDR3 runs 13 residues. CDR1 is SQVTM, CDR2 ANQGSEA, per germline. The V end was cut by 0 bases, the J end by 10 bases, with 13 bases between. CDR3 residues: CSVEDQVKREQFF. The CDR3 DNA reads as TGCAGCGTTGAAGATCAGGTTAAGCGAGAGCAGTTCTTC.

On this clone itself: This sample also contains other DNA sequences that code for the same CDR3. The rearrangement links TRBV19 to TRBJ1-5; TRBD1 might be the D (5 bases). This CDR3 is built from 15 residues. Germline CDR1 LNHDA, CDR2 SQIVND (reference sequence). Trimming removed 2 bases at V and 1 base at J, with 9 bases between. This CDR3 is CASSIQGVSNQPQHF. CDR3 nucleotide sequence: TGTGCCAGTAGTATACAGGGAGTCAGCAATCAGCCCCAGCATTTT.

CDR3 nucleotides: TGTGCCAGCAGCTTAGATCGGGTTTCTGGAAACACCATATATTTT. The encoded protein is CASSLDRVSGNTIYF. The V call is TRBV7-9, the J call TRBJ1-3; D remains ambiguous. The V end was cut by 1 base, the J end by 1 base, with 8 bases between. CDR1 SEHNR and CDR2 FQNEAQ come from the germline V gene (reference sequence). This CDR3 is built from 15 residues.

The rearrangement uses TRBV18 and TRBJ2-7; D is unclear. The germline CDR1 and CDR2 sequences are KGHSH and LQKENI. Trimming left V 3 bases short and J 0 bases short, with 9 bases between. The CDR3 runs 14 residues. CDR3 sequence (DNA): TGTGCCAGCTCACCGGACCAAGGCTCCTACGAGCAGTACTTC. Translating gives CASSPDQGSYEQYF.

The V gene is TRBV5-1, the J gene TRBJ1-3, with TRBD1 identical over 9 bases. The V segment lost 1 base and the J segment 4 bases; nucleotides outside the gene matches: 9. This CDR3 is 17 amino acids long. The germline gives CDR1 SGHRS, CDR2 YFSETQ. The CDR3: CASSLNGGQGSGNTIYF. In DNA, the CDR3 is TGCGCCAGCAGCTTGAATGGAGGACAGGGGTCCGGAAACACCATATATTTT.

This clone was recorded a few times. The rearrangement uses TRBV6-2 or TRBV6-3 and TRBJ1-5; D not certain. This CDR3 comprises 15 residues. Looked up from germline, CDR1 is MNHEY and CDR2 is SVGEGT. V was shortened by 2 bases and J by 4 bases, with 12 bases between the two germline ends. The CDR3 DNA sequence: TGTGCCAGCAGTTACGAAGGGCAGGCTAATCAGCCCCAGCATTTT. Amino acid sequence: CASSYEGQANQPQHF.

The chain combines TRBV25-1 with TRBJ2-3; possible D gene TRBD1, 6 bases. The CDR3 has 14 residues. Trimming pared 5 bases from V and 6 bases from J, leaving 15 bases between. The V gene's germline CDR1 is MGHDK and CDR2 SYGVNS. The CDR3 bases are TGTGCCAGCAGTCAAGCCAGGGGTAGCGATACGCAGTATTTT. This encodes CASSQARGSDTQYF.

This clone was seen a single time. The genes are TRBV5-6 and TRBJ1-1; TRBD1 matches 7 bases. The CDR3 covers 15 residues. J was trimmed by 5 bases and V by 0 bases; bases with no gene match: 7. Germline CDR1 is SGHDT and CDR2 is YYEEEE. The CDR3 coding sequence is TGTGCCAGCAGCTTGGGAGGTTCAGGGGGGACTGAAGCTTTCTTT. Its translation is CASSLGGSGGTEAFF.